This T cell receptor (beta chain) was obtained from a study of T cell clones after liver transplantation (dated by TCRdb to between 2018 and 2021). As for the study more broadly: Samples were obtained from ITN030ST, a randomized trial in which withdrawal of immunosuppression was attempted within 2 years of liver transplantation. As an antigen-independent comparator for the donor-reactive sequences, third party-reactive TCRbeta sequences from pre-transplant MLRs were identified as well. Tolerance was defined as complete withdrawal of immunosuppression for at least one year without a rise in liver enzymes beyond twice the upper limit of normal. The subjects received no induction therapy and were kept on standard immunosuppression until randomization at 12-24 months post-transplant. Donor-reactive T cell clones were identified by TCRbeta sequencing after a pre-transplant mixed lymphocyte reaction and then tracked in post-transplant blood. Of the eight recipients, a few were HCV-positive, while the remaining recipients had been transplanted for non-autoimmune, non-viral indications. Blood samples were collected pre-transplant, pre-randomization before withdrawal, and post-randomization after either full withdrawal or failed withdrawal. A cohort of 8 liver transplant recipients was studied, of whom 3 were classified as tolerant and 5 as non-tolerant.

Regarding this clone: Its recognized antigen is unknown. No clone much larger than this one lies a single base away; base qualities are absent.

Frozen genomic DNA underwent high-throughput TCRbeta CDR3 sequencing by immunoSEQ, including PCR amplification, mapping, bias correction and internal controls. Processing in the source paper ran as follows. Productive rearrangements were kept, and unique TCRbeta sequences were defined by CDR3 nucleotide sequence plus V and J gene. For a sequence to be called donor-reactive, it needed a frequency of at least 0.01% and at least 5-fold expansion in CFSE-low cells compared with unstimulated pre-transplant cells. Minimum frequency thresholds were set for each subject on the basis of the unstimulated sample with the lowest template count, so that a detection power of at least 90% was ensured. Jensen-Shannon divergence between the top 1000 TCRbeta sequences post-transplant and pre-transplant was used to measure repertoire turnover. Changes in detection of donor-reactive sequences were assessed with two-sided Fisher's exact tests. TCRdb provides this immuneACCESS table in a form limited to in-frame rearrangements. Some clones are lacking; in checked studies, under half of them reflect an unresolved V gene, and why the rest are absent is not known. Clone size and the V and J calls come from that table; the DNA yielded D and trimming. The table for this sample lists tens of thousands of clones; approximately 77% of them were counted only once. Over 8% of the sample goes to the ten largest clones.

Overall study results and their limits: Because of small, heterogeneous patient numbers and non-standardized post-transplant time points, the conclusions were only preliminary. The decline in donor-reactive sequences exceeded the decline in third party-reactive sequences, suggesting partial antigen-specific deletion that was unrelated to withdrawal success. In most of the 8 subjects, circulating donor-reactive CD4 TCRbeta sequences decreased significantly after transplant, regardless of tolerance or HCV status. In a couple of subjects, low numbers of available donor cells limited the measurable donor-reactive repertoire. Without allograft tissue specimens, donor-reactive T cells may have migrated into the graft rather than being deleted. When repertoire turnover was taken into account, detection of donor-reactive sequences was significantly reduced in 7 of 8 subjects for CD4 and in 8 of 8 subjects for CD8.

Thawed unstimulated PBMCs were stained for CD3, CD4 and CD8 and FACS-sorted into CD3+CD4+ and CD3+CD8+ populations. All 8 studied subjects were randomized to withdrawal of immunosuppression. The Qiagen DNeasy Blood and Tissue Kit was used for isolation of genomic DNA. Taken from the germline V gene, the CDR1 and CDR2 loops are SGHVS and FQNEAQ. CDR3 length: 15 amino acids, cysteine to phenylalanine. Only the CDR3 part of the read is kept: 45 bases, read in frame from the first base. The germline ends are 12 bases apart after V is trimmed by 1 base and J by 5 bases. Here the sequenced sample was CD4+ T cells from blood, taken at the 22-month timepoint. This clonotype was sampled from a human patient who received a liver transplant. Some T cells may have been brought in with the graft after a transplant. The V gene is TRBV7-8 and the J gene is TRBJ1-5, with no reliable assignment of the D segment. DNA sequence: TGTGCCAGCAGCTTAGTGGGCGGCCGGTATCAGCCCCAGCATTTT. The encoded protein is CASSLVGGRYQPQHF.